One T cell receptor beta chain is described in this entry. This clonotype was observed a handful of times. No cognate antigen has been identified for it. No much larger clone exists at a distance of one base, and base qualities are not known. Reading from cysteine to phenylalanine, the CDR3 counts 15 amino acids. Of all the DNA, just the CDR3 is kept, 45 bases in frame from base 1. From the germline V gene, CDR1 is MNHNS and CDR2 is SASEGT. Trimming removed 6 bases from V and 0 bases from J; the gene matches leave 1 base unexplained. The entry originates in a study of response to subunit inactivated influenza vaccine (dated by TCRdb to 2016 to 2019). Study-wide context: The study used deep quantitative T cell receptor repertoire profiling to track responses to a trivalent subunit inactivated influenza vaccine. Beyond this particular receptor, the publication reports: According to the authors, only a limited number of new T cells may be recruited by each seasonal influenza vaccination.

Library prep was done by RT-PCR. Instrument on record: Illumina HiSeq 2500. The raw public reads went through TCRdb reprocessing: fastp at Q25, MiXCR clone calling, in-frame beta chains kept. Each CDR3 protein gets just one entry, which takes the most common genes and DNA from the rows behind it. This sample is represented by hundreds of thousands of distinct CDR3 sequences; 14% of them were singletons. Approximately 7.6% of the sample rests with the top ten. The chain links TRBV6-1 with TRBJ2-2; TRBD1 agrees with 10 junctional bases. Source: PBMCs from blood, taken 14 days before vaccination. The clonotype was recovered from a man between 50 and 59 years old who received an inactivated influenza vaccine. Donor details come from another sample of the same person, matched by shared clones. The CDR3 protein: CASRGQGTNTGELFF. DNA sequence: TGTGCCAGCAGGGGACAGGGGACGAACACCGGGGAGCTGTTTTTT.